This T cell receptor (beta chain) was captured in a study of human T cells and chemical hapten exposure. Time point meaning: patch test 2, 6 weeks after DPC sensitization. Treatment here: therapeutic diphenylcyclopropenone sensitization with weekly scalp DPC. Single cDNA molecules in the library carried unique molecular identifiers attached during preparation. One entry per CDR3 protein results from TCRdb running MiXCR on the RACE reads. The profile covers about 380,000 distinct CDR3 sequences, with nearly 6.5% appearing a single time and about 5% taken by the ten largest. The material sequenced was whole blood, taken in connection with sensitization to the hapten diphenylcyclopropenone (DPC). The receptor's source is a woman under 30 with alopecia areata. Some clones in this sample may be carry-over from other donors' samples.

This chain's CDR3 is CASRGGTEAFF. CDR3 DNA: TGTGCCAGCAGAGGGGGCACTGAAGCTTTCTTT. The J gene is TRBJ1-1, the V gene TRBV27; D possibly corresponds to TRBD1 (6 bases). The CDR3 extends over 11 amino acids. CDR1 MNHEY and CDR2 SMNVEV come from the germline V gene (reference sequence). V lost 6 bases and J 4 bases, leaving 6 bases between the germline ends.